Given below is one T cell receptor beta chain in context. This sample is drawn from a study of molecular identifiers for immune sequencing clone quantification. Study as a whole: Split five ways in replicates, RNA from roughly 20,000 or 100,000 naive CD8 cells had four portions sequenced.

V lost 2 bases and J lost 1, with 11 bases in between. The germline V gene has CDR1 KGHSH and CDR2 LQKENI. The CDR3 is 16 residues long. Sorting captured naive CD8 T cells as CD8+CD4-CCR7+CD45RA+. TCRdb passed the PCR reads through MiXCR, listing each CDR3 protein once. Here the sample spans a few hundred thousand distinct CDR3 sequences, about 20% being singletons. This chain links TRBV18 with TRBJ1-4, with D hard to call. Sequences were obtained from naive CD8+ T cells from blood, with Jurkat cell RNA spiked in. Stated subset: FACS-sorted CD8+CD4-CCR7+CD45RA+ naive T cells. The clonotype was recovered from a human donor in good health. Some libraries in this study had Jurkat cell RNA spiked in. CDR3 residues: CASSPTTDLTNEKLFF. Written as DNA, the CDR3 is TGTGCCAGCTCACCAACTACGGATTTAACTAATGAAAAACTGTTTTTT.